This T cell receptor (beta chain) emerged from a study of blood T cell dynamics during melanoma immunotherapy. Study-level information: Standard first-line treatment here was pembrolizumab or nivolumab plus ipilimumab in metastatic melanoma.

The germline V gene has CDR1 SQVTM and CDR2 ANQGSEA. With 3 bases clipped from V and 9 bases from J, the junction kept 9 bases outside the gene matches. The length of the CDR3 is 13 residues. Time point here: week 3, after first cycle of checkpoint inhibitor. Here immunoSEQ multiplex PCR was the method, and the copy in TCRdb shows in-frame clones only, minus some. Seen here are 15,000 or so clones, approximately 89% observed once, and the top ten hold more than 0.15%. The chain couples TRBV29-1 to TRBJ2-5; 8 nucleotides line up with TRBD1. This specimen was effector memory CD8+ T cells from blood, taken from a patient treated with checkpoint blockade. This sequence was found in a human donor with melanoma. CDR3 sequence reads: CSVDPQGAPSQYF. CDR3 nucleotides: TGCAGCGTTGACCCCCAGGGGGCCCCGTCCCAGTACTTC.